This section outlines one TCR beta chain sequence together with its context. This clone has only a few counts. What this receptor recognizes is not known. No qualities accompany the bases; no much larger clone lies one base away. The sample originates from a study of cytomegalovirus exposure and HLA in healthy donors (dated by TCRdb to about 2017). Study-wide context: In an earlier analysis of approximately 640 of the donors, about 260 Gb of sequence data and 100 million or so unique TCR beta sequences from roughly 180 million T cells were reported. Typing coverage differed by locus: A, B, C, DRB1 and DQB1 were typed in roughly 620-640 donors, DQA1 in about 500, DPA1 in around 610, and DPB1 in around 490. Among some 400 genotyped donors of the cohort, an average of about 240,000 unique TCR beta nucleotide sequences was sequenced per donor, of which about 18% were non-productive. Every discovery cohort repertoire had been produced on one sequencing platform. A few DR-DQ haplotypes were treated as single units for association and clustering because of strong linkage in the cohort. HLA typing included class I and class II loci at four-digit resolution. In a later analysis, previously published TCR beta repertoires from 666 donors were re-analyzed and high-resolution HLA genotyping was added so that TCR occurrence patterns could be studied. A later genetic analysis took genome-wide SNP genotypes for about three fifths of the 666 donors and used that subset as a discovery cohort. To predict cytomegalovirus infection status, the study combined high-throughput TCR immunosequencing, statistical association of individual TCRs with disease status, and machine learning. In the later analysis, no new phenotypic data were used to find candidate immune exposures; instead, reliance was placed on TCR beta sequences and their occurrence across donors. Of the approximately 400 genotyped donors, roughly 80% fell in the genetic ancestry cluster associated with self-reported Caucasian donors. Donor age, sex, ethnicity and CMV serostatus were collected together with the repertoire data. A separate validation cohort of some 130 different subjects was used in addition to the roughly 670-subject first cohort. To decide whether each TCR beta V gene segment behaved as functional or pseudogenic, an earlier analysis of over 500 of the donors relied on high-throughput TCR beta sequencing. An early release covering 550 to 650 HLA-typed donors comprised roughly 300 gigabases of sequencing data and tens of millions of unique TCR sequences. Using immunosequencing, the study profiled T cell repertoires from 500 to 800 subjects and related those repertoires to cytomegalovirus serostatus. The study aimed to test whether signatures of past pathogen exposure could be identified by cataloging public T cell receptors. Results and caveats for the whole study, not just this receptor: Correlated functional status among segregating V segments might reflect linkage disequilibrium, but an unknown experimental factor could not be ruled out. Broadly in line with IMGT annotations, most TCR beta V segments showed up in productive rearrangements about 87% or about 30% of the time in an earlier analysis of several hundred of the donors. Cytomegalovirus status was reported to be diagnosed by the classifier with high specificity and sensitivity in both the original and validation cohorts. According to a later genetic analysis, donors in an Asian-associated ancestry cluster had fewer N-insertions in productive TCRs than the roughly 700-donor mean. This cohort had only TCR beta chains sequenced, and the lack of alpha or paired-chain data limited which features could be detected. In a later analysis, TCR association rates were found to vary across HLA loci, with the most associated TCRs seen for DRB1 alleles and the fewest for HLA-C alleles. In a later analysis, most CMV-associated TCR beta chains were found to appear HLA-restricted, with HLA associations seemingly driven largely by CMV exposure. Roughly uniform sequencing depth across donors was assumed in presence/absence analyses, although this assumption may not hold. The study gave a list of about 160 TCR beta chains associated with cytomegalovirus. A cluster of highly shared sequence variants was judged likely to represent a technical artifact of the sequencing pipeline. The 87-base-pair reads could not distinguish some IMGT-functional V segments, including TRBV6-2 and TRBV6-3, so those segments were excluded. A later analysis found that HLA-associated TCR beta chains were more clonally expanded and had lower generation probabilities than equally common non-associated chains. The earlier analysis of some 540 of the donors excluded 15 to 20 rarely observed V segments, including chromosome 9 orphons, because counts were too low. A later genetic analysis associated a missense DCLRE1C variant with V-gene and J-gene trimming of TCR beta chains, and an independent cohort replicated the association. A further reported finding was that TCR beta sequences accurately predicted the HLA-A and HLA-B alleles for most subjects in the first cohort. Immune exposure information for the cohort was limited to CMV serostatus. Specific HLA alleles were associated with 15,000 to 20,000 TCR beta sequences at a false discovery rate of 0.05 in a later analysis. A few of the identified cytomegalovirus-associated TCR beta chains were confirmed in vitro to be specific for cytomegalovirus antigens. It was suggested by the authors that the approach could potentially be generalized to other disease states and immunological phenotypes. Most TCR sequences were seen in very few donors, while some public TCRs were found in many individuals. Because HLA typing was missing for some donors at each locus, association tests included only the typed subset. In a later analysis, several top co-occurrence clusters were reported to appear linked to parvovirus B19, influenza, CMV and Epstein-Barr virus. Strong co-occurrence of HLA alleles, especially DR and DQ, made assigning TCR associations to individual alleles difficult.

The V end gives up 2 bases and the J end 5 bases, leaving 6 bases in the junction not matched to a gene. The CDR3 starts with the cysteine, ends with the phenylalanine, and has 16 residues. Only the CDR3 region is kept as DNA, spanning 48 bases read in frame from base 1. CDR1 and CDR2 are drawn from the germline V gene: KGHSH, LQKENI. The cohort was made up of 650 to 700 healthy bone marrow donors. All cohort members were sampled while nominally healthy, although unrecorded immune exposures were likely present. The donor tested CMV seronegative, placing the donor among the roughly 350 seronegative members of the cohort. A peripheral blood sample was provided by each donor, and peripheral blood mononuclear cells were used for TCR beta sequencing. The Qiagen DNeasy Blood Extraction Kit was used to extract genomic DNA from the blood cell samples. The library was obtained by the immunoSEQ multiplex PCR assay. The multiplex PCR relied on a mix of 60 forward primers for TCR Vbeta segments and 13 reverse primers for TCR Jbeta segments. The CDR3 region of rearranged TCR beta genes was amplified from genomic DNA with a multiplex PCR assay. The Illumina HiSeq System was used to sequence the amplified TCR beta libraries as 87-base-pair reads. Processing in the source paper ran as follows. A later analysis tallied around 80 million unique TCR beta chains across the 550 to 850 repertoires, and roughly 11 million of those chains were shared by two or more donors. To remove PCR and sequencing errors, raw reads were error-corrected and collapsed into unique sequences using a nearest-neighbor algorithm that merged closely related sequences. Alignment of CDR3 sequences to IMGT reference sequences was used to assign V, D and J gene segments. For a sequence to be retained, a match of at least six nucleotides to both a V gene segment and a J gene segment was required. A rearrangement was called productive if the CDR3 had no stop codons and remained in frame with V and J, and every other rearrangement was called non-productive. Following IMGT convention, CDR3 was defined as the stretch from the second conserved V-encoded cysteine to the conserved J-encoded phenylalanine. The earlier analysis of some 550 of the donors excluded any sequence lacking an unambiguous match to a single V gene segment. In an earlier analysis of approximately 560 of the donors, a V segment was called functional when productive rearrangements were above 56.7%, and segregating when the standard deviation between donors exceeded 5%. A statistical classification framework was built to diagnose cytomegalovirus status from the catalog of TCR beta chain sequences. V and J gene assignment, in a later analysis, came from comparing TCR nucleotide sequences with IMGT/GENE-DB human TR gene sequences. In a later analysis, CDR3 sequences and most-parsimonious VDJ recombination scenarios were assigned using the TCRdist pipeline. In a later analysis, every TCR beta chain was defined by the combination of its CDR3 amino acid sequence and its V-gene family, and reads without a unique V-gene family were dropped. To address suspected cross-contamination and a sequencing artifact, a later analysis removed under 600 highly shared, low-generation-probability nucleotide sequences. In a later analysis, a clonal expansion index for each public chain was calculated from normalized within-repertoire ranks of inferred template counts. Generation probabilities in a later analysis came from a VDJ recombination model fitted to out-of-frame rearrangements, and those results were checked against IGoR. In a later analysis, hypergeometric tests were used to score TCR-TCR, TCR-HLA and TCR-CMV co-occurrence, with a repertoire-size bias correction applied to TCR pairs. A later analysis estimated false discovery rates by permuting HLA or CMV assignments 20 times. In a later analysis, co-occurring TCRs were grouped with DBSCAN, and TCRdist sequence similarity was added when clustering was performed within HLA-allele-positive subsets. Repertoires with fewer than 30,000 or more than 120,000 public chains were left out of co-occurrence clustering, as were five repertoires with anomalous nucleotide sharing. TCRdb limited this immuneACCESS table to in-frame rearrangements with V and J called. A share of clones is missing; checked studies link under half to unresolved V genes, and the rest is unexplained. For V, J and clone size, that table is used; D and trimming come from the DNA. A total of around 210,000 clones appear in this sample, approximately 85% of them only once. The ten most abundant clones make up 0.2% to 0.25% of the sample.

Source material: PBMCs. The sequence is built from TRBV18 and TRBJ2-2; a stretch of 9 junction bases matches TRBD1. The receptor was isolated from a girl aged 2 to 9 in good health and CMV-seronegative. The base sequence is TGTGCCAGCTCACCATTTGGGACAGGGAGTACCGGGGAGCTGTTTTTT. This sequence encodes CASSPFGTGSTGELFF.